The rows below give T cell receptor beta chains drawn from one sample of a study of T cells in Graves' hyperthyroidism and ophthalmopathy. TCRdb reanalysed the multiplex PCR reads using MiXCR and keeps one entry per CDR3 protein. The data hold under 750,000 distinct CDR3 sequences, with around a sixth observed a single time. Sequencing used blood. These receptors were obtained from a woman between 50 and 59 years old with Graves' hyperthyroidism that later progressed to Graves' ophthalmopathy. Each CDR3 is given with its conserved first and last residue. D genes are given only for firm matches. Rows may omit the clone size; those that give it use once, few, many or a size class.

.	.	TRBV20-1	TRBJ1-5	TGCAGTGCCCCGGTGGGGGAGGAGAATCAGCCCCAGCATTTT	CSAPVGEENQPQHF
.	few	TRBV3-1	TRBJ1-2	TGTGCCAGCAGCCAGAGTGGAGGGCCGGGGGGGTATGGCTACACCTTC	CASSQSGGPGGYGYTF
.	.	TRBV7-2	TRBJ1-2	TGTGCCAGCAGCGTCGTCAGGGGTAGGGCACCTAATGGCTACACCTTC	CASSVVRGRAPNGYTF
.	few	TRBV7-9	TRBJ1-2	TGTGCCAGCAGCTTAGCGGAGAAGGCCCCTAACTATGGCTACACTTTC	CASSLAEKAPNYGYTF
.	many	TRBV6-6	TRBJ1-6	TGTGCCAGCAGTTACGAGAGGGGATCACCCCTCCACTTT	CASSYERGSPLHF
.	many	TRBV28	TRBJ2-1	TGTGCCAGCAGCTTAGGGACAGCGGGAAACAATGAGCAGTTCTTC	CASSLGTAGNNEQFF
.	many	TRBV12-3/TRBV12-4	TRBJ2-5	TGTGCCAGCAACCTAGCCCTTGGAGAGACCCAGTACTTC	CASNLALGETQYF
.	few	TRBV10-3	TRBJ1-6	TGTGCCATCAGGGGACCGGGACAACAGAATTCACCCCTCCACTTT	CAIRGPGQQNSPLHF
TRBD1	few	TRBV19	TRBJ2-3	TGTGCCAGTAGTATGACAGGGGCAGATACGCAGTATTTT	CASSMTGADTQYF
TRBD2	few	TRBV30	TRBJ2-3	TGTGCCTGGAGTGTAAAGGTAGCGGGGGGTGTGGATACGCAGTATTTT	CAWSVKVAGGVDTQYF
.	.	TRBV15	TRBJ1-2	TGTGCCACCAGCAGAGATGCCCCGCCGGCCCTTTACACCTTC	CATSRDAPPALYTF
.	.	TRBV3-1	TRBJ2-7	TGTGCCAGCAGCCAAGATGTCGCCAGCCACGAGCAGTACTTC	CASSQDVASHEQYF
.	few	TRBV10-1	TRBJ2-3	TGCGCCAGCAGCGGATCCAACACAGATACGCAGTATTTT	CASSGSNTDTQYF
TRBD1	.	TRBV19	TRBJ1-1	TGTGCCAGTAGTCAACAGGGGGCGCGGAACACTGAAGCTTTCTTT	CASSQQGARNTEAFF
.	few	TRBV19	TRBJ2-1	TGTGCCAGTAGTATCATGGTCTGGGACTACAATGAGCAGTTCTTC	CASSIMVWDYNEQFF
.	.	TRBV29-1	TRBJ1-1	TGCAGCGTCATAGTCCGGGGGACGAGGACTGAAGCTTTCTTT	CSVIVRGTRTEAFF
TRBD2	few	TRBV5-8	TRBJ2-2	TGTGCCAGCAGCGCGGGGACTAGCGGGGTCGAAACCGGGGAGCTGTTTTTT	CASSAGTSGVETGELFF
.	many	TRBV6-6	TRBJ1-1	TGTGCCAGCAGTTACGGTTTTGGGGCAAGAGGGAACACTGAAGCTTTCTTT	CASSYGFGARGNTEAFF
.	few	TRBV19	TRBJ1-1	TGTGCCAGTAGTATAGTCGGCGGAAACACTGAAGCTTTCTTT	CASSIVGGNTEAFF
TRBD1	many	TRBV20-1	TRBJ2-7	TGCAGTGCTACCTGGGACAGGGGACCTTCTTACGAGCAGTACTTC	CSATWDRGPSYEQYF
.	many	TRBV3-1	TRBJ2-6	TGTGCCAGCAGCCAAGACTTGGGTGAAGGAGGCTCTGGGGCCAACGTCCTGACTTTC	CASSQDLGEGGSGANVLTF
TRBD2	.	TRBV4-1	TRBJ2-7	TGCGCCAGCAGCCAAGCAGGAAGCCCTAGGACTAGCGGGGGGGGCCCCTACGAGCAGTACTTC	CASSQAGSPRTSGGGPYEQYF
.	few	TRBV7-2	TRBJ1-2	TGTGCCAGCAGCTTATCCGCAGCCTATGGCTACACCTTC	CASSLSAAYGYTF
.	.	TRBV6-1	TRBJ1-5	TGTGCCAGCAGTGAAGGGGCGGAAAGGCCCCAGCATTTT	CASSEGAERPQHF
TRBD1	many	TRBV3-1	TRBJ2-1	TGTGCCAGCAGCCAGACCGGGACAGTCTACAATGAGCAGTTCTTC	CASSQTGTVYNEQFF
.	many	TRBV10-1	TRBJ2-1	TGCGCCAGCAGTGAGTCCCGAGGGCAGGGAAGTAAAAGCTCCTACAATGAGCAGTTCTTC	CASSESRGQGSKSSYNEQFF
.	.	TRBV9	TRBJ2-1	TGTGCCAGTAACTTACAGGGCAATGAGCAGTTCTTC	CASNLQGNEQFF
.	many	TRBV30	TRBJ1-3	TGTGCCTGGAGGGCCAAGGGCAGGTCTGGAAACACCATATATTTT	CAWRAKGRSGNTIYF
.	.	TRBV14	TRBJ2-3	TGTGCCAGCAGCCAAAGGGACGGTAAGGCAAACGCCGATACGCAGTATTTT	CASSQRDGKANADTQYF
.	.	TRBV6-1	TRBJ1-5	TGTGCCAGCCGCCTAACGGCCAGATATCAGCCCCAGCATTTT	CASRLTARYQPQHF
.	few	TRBV6-1	TRBJ2-3	TGTGCCAGCAGTGATGATGGGCAGCTCGATACGCAGTATTTT	CASSDDGQLDTQYF
TRBD1	many	TRBV24-1	TRBJ2-1	TGTGCCACCAGTGATCCGACAGGGGCGGGGTACAATGAGCAGTTCTTC	CATSDPTGAGYNEQFF
TRBD2	few	TRBV20-1	TRBJ2-7	TGCAGTGCATCCAGGAAGGGAGGGCCCTACGAGCAGTACTTC	CSASRKGGPYEQYF
TRBD2	.	TRBV15	TRBJ2-3	TGTGCCACCGACCGGGGGGGAAGCACAGATACGCAGTATTTT	CATDRGGSTDTQYF
TRBD1	few	TRBV6-1	TRBJ1-1	TGTGCCAGCAGGAGTAACAGGGGTGTAGGCAAGAACACTGAAGCTTTCTTT	CASRSNRGVGKNTEAFF
.	many	TRBV30	TRBJ1-2	TGTGCCTGGAAACTCCGGGAAGCTTATGGCTACACCTTC	CAWKLREAYGYTF
.	few	TRBV15	TRBJ2-2	TGTGCCACCAGCAGAGATAGCGGGAACACCGGGGAGCTGTTTTTT	CATSRDSGNTGELFF
.	many	TRBV5-1	TRBJ2-3	TGCGCCAGCAGCTTGTGGCAGGGAGCAGATACGCAGTATTTT	CASSLWQGADTQYF
TRBD1	.	TRBV24-1	TRBJ1-2	TGTGCCACCAGTGCCCTCGACAGGGGAGGGGACTATGGCTACACCTTC	CATSALDRGGDYGYTF
TRBD2	many	TRBV11-2	TRBJ2-7	TGTGCCAGCAGCTACACTAGCGGGGGTTCCTACGAGCAGTACTTC	CASSYTSGGSYEQYF
.	many	TRBV12-3/TRBV12-4	TRBJ1-5	TGTGCCAGCAGTTTGAGGAGGGAAGATCAGCCCCAGCATTTT	CASSLRREDQPQHF
.	many	TRBV6-1	TRBJ2-1	TGTGCCAGCAGACCGGGACTTGACTACAATGAGCAGTTCTTC	CASRPGLDYNEQFF
TRBD2	many	TRBV20-1	TRBJ2-1	TGCAGTGCTAGCGGGGGGAACAACCCTCTATACAATGAGCAGTTCTTC	CSASGGNNPLYNEQFF
TRBD1	few	TRBV9	TRBJ1-2	TGTGCCAGCAGCGTCAACGTTGACAGGGATTTTAAGGATGGCTACACCTTC	CASSVNVDRDFKDGYTF
.	many	TRBV11-2	TRBJ2-7	TGTGCCAGCAGCTTAGATCTCGGTGATAACGAGCAGTACTTC	CASSLDLGDNEQYF
.	many	TRBV18	TRBJ1-4	TGTGCCAGCTCACCAGAGCAGCTTAATGAAAAACTGTTTTTT	CASSPEQLNEKLFF
TRBD2	many	TRBV7-7	TRBJ2-1	TGTGCTAGCAGCTTAGAAGGCGGGGGGAGGAATGAGCAGTTCTTC	CASSLEGGGRNEQFF
TRBD2	many	TRBV2	TRBJ2-3	TGTGCCAGCCAGAGACTAGCGGGGGGAGATACGCAGTATTTT	CASQRLAGGDTQYF
TRBD1	many	TRBV3-1	TRBJ1-2	TGTGCCAGCAGCTACAGGGGGCCCCCCTATGGCTACACCTTC	CASSYRGPPYGYTF
.	.	TRBV29-1	TRBJ1-4	TGCAGCGGCTCCCACGTGGGGGGGGAAAAACTGTTTTTT	CSGSHVGGEKLFF
.	many	TRBV12-3/TRBV12-4	TRBJ1-2	TGTGCCAGCAGTTTCGGTCAGCCGTATGGCTACACCTTC	CASSFGQPYGYTF
TRBD1	.	TRBV13	TRBJ2-5	TGTGCCAGCAGCACCTCTGGGACAGGGGGCGGCAAAGAGACCCAGTACTTC	CASSTSGTGGGKETQYF
.	few	TRBV10-2	TRBJ1-6	TGCGCCAGCAGCAACCCGACAAGGGAATGGGATTCACCCCTCCACTTT	CASSNPTREWDSPLHF
.	few	TRBV7-3	TRBJ2-5	TGTGCCAGCAGCGCGCAAAGGGTGCAAGAGACCCAGCACTTC	CASSAQRVQETQHF
.	many	TRBV5-1	TRBJ2-2	TGCGCCAGCAGCTTGGAACGGGGAACGAACACCGGGGAGCTGTTTTTT	CASSLERGTNTGELFF